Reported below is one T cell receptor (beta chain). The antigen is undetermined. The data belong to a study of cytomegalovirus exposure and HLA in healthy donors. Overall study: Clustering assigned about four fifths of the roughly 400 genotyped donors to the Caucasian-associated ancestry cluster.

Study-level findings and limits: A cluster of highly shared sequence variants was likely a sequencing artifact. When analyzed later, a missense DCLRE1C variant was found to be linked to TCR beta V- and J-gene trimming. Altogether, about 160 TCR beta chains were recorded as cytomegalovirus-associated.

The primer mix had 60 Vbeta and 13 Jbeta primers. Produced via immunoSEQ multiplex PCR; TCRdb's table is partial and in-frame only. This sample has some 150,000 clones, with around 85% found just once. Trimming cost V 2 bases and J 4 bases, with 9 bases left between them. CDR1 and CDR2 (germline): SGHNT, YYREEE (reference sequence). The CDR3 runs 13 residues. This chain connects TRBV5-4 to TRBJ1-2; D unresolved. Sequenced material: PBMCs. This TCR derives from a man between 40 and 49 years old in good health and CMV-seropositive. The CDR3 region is CASSFKETYGYTF. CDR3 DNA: TGTGCCAGCAGCTTCAAGGAGACCTATGGCTACACCTTC.